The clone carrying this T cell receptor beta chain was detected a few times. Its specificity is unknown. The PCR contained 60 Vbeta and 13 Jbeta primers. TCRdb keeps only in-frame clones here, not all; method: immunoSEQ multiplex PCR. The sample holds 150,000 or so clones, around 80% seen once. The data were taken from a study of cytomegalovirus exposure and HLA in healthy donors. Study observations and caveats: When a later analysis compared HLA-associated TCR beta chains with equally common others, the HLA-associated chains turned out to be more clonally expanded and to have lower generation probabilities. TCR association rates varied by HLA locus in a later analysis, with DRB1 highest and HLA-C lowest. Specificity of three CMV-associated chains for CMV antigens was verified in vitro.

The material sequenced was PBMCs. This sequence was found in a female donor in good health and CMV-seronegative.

The chain's CDR3 is CATSGPVGELFF. CDR3 DNA: TGTGCCACTAGCGGACCGGTGGGGGAGCTGTTTTTT. The J gene is TRBJ2-2, the V gene TRBV4-2; 7 bases are a match to TRBD2. CDR1 and CDR2 from the germline V gene are LGHNA and YNFKEQ. This CDR3 has 12 residues. The ends lost 10 bases at V and 8 bases at J; junction bases unmatched: 7.